These 18 T cell receptor beta chains were sequenced from one sample in a study of T cell responses to AZD1222 COVID-19 vaccine. Using immunoSEQ multiplex PCR, the repertoire was profiled, and TCRdb retains in-frame clones only, with some absent. This sample has 200,000 or so clones, with almost 95% found just once. This specimen consisted of peripheral blood, obtained on day 0 of AZD1222 vaccination. These receptors originate from an adult in good health.

V gene TRBV5-4 combines with J gene TRBJ2-1; D is undetermined. The CDR3 spans 14 residues. CDR1 and CDR2 from the germline V gene are SGHNT and YYREEE (reference sequence). Trimming stripped 3 bases from V and 6 bases from J, with 13 bases between. CDR3 residues: CASSSQVPPNEQFF. The CDR3 region has the DNA TGTGCCAGCAGCTCCCAGGTACCACCCAATGAGCAGTTCTTC.

The CDR3 is CASSMTAGGGETQYF. CDR3 DNA: TGTGCCAGTAGCATGACAGCGGGAGGAGGAGAGACCCAGTACTTC. The genes are TRBV19 and TRBJ2-5; 9 bases are shared with TRBD2. Germline V gene lookup returns CDR1 LNHDA and CDR2 SQIVND (reference sequence). The CDR3 extends over 15 amino acids. The J segment lost 4 bases and the V segment lost 6 bases, leaving 9 bases of the junction unmatched. Combining the CDR3 with reference TRBV19 and TRBJ2-5 gives the whole variable domain DGGITQSPKYLFRKEGQNVTLSCEQNLNHDAMYWYRQDPGQGLRLIYYSQIVNDFQKGDIAEGYSVSREKKESFPLTVTSAQKNPTAFYLCASSMTAGGGETQYFGPGTRLLVL.

The chain joins TRBV10-3 to TRBJ1-1; 7 nucleotides match TRBD1. With V trimmed by 0 bases and J by 8 bases, 3 bases remained unmatched. The CDR3 contains 13 residues. In germline, CDR1 is ENHRY, CDR2 SYGVKD. CDR3 protein: CAISESTGREAFF. As DNA, the CDR3 is TGTGCCATCAGTGAGTCGACAGGGAGGGAAGCTTTCTTT.

The chain recombines TRBV5-1 with TRBJ2-5, with TRBD1 as a possible D gene (5 bases). The CDR3 is 13 residues long. V shed 5 bases and J shed 10 bases, with 18 bases lying between them. CDR1 is SGHRS and CDR2 is YFSETQ in the germline V gene. As DNA, the CDR3 is TGCGCCAGCAGTTCCCCGGACACCCCCGGCCAGTACTTC. This sequence encodes CASSSPDTPGQYF.

This clone is a singleton in its sample. The chain employs TRBV4-1 and TRBJ1-2; D perhaps matches TRBD1 (5 bases). In germline, CDR1 is MGHRA, CDR2 YSYEKL. CDR3 length equals 15 residues. The V end was cut by 4 bases, the J end by 4 bases, with 16 bases between. The DNA for the CDR3 is TGCGCCAGCAGCCCAGGGTTGAGAGGCGCCTATGGCTACACCTTC. This codes for CASSPGLRGAYGYTF.

This sequence joins TRBV12-3 or TRBV12-4 and TRBJ2-1; D perhaps matches TRBD1 (6 bases). With 5 bases removed from V and 5 bases from J, the gap between germline ends came to 10 bases. This CDR3 has 13 residues. The CDR3 DNA reads as TGTGCCAGCAGTAGGGACAATGACAATGAGCAGTTCTTC. It encodes CASSRDNDNEQFF.

CDR3 nucleotides: TGTGCCAGCATTGGGGCCCTTGGCTACACCTTC. Amino acid sequence: CASIGALGYTF. The chain is built from TRBV28 and TRBJ1-2; tentatively, D is TRBD1 (5 bases). Between the trimmed V and J ends, which lost 7 bases and 7 bases, there was a span of 10 bases. This CDR3 is built from 11 residues. Germline V gene lookup returns CDR1 MDHEN and CDR2 SYDVKM.

This chain's CDR3 is CASSPDARVANTGELFF. CDR3 nucleotides: TGCGCCAGCAGCCCCGACGCCAGGGTGGCGAACACCGGGGAGCTGTTTTTT. The rearrangement uses TRBV4-1 and TRBJ2-2; weak D call: TRBD1 (5 bases). CDR3 length: 17 amino acids. V lost 4 bases, J lost 0 bases, and 15 bases lay in between. Germline V CDR1 and CDR2: MGHRA, YSYEKL.

The chain is built from TRBV5-1 and TRBJ2-5; tentative D call: TRBD2 (6 bases). CDR3 size: 17 residues. V was cut by 4 bases and J by 5 bases, with 24 bases left in between. Germline lookup yields CDR1 SGHRS and CDR2 YFSETQ. Written as DNA, the CDR3 is TGCGCCAGCAGCCCGAACCCAAGGGGCGGGACGGGGGAGACCCAGTACTTC. It specifies CASSPNPRGGTGETQYF.

The rearrangement uses TRBV5-1 and TRBJ2-3, with TRBD1 matching over 10 bases. The ends lost 3 bases at V and 3 bases at J; junction bases unmatched: 4. The CDR3 length is 15 residues. Germline CDR1 reads SGHRS; CDR2 reads YFSETQ. CDR3 coding DNA: TGCGCCAGCAGCTACGGGACAGGGGTTACAGATACGCAGTATTTT. Protein: CASSYGTGVTDTQYF. The full variable domain, its missing parts supplied by reference TRBV5-1 and TRBJ2-3, is KAGVTQTPRYLIKTRGQQVTLSCSPISGHRSVSWYQQTPGQGLQFLFEYFSETQRNKGNFPGRFSGRQFSNSRSEMNVSTLELGDSALYLCASSYGTGVTDTQYFGPGTRLTVL.

This clone was found once. The chain combines TRBV19 with TRBJ1-5, with D perhaps TRBD1 (6 bases). Germline V gives CDR1 LNHDA, CDR2 SQIVND (reference sequence). Between the trimmed V and J ends, which lost 4 bases and 2 bases, there was a span of 9 bases. The CDR3 spans 14 residues. The CDR3 reads CASSKQGGNQPQHF. CDR3 in DNA: TGTGCCAGTAGTAAACAGGGAGGCAATCAGCCCCAGCATTTT.

This clone came up a few times. This sequence joins TRBV2 and TRBJ1-1, with D hard to call. CDR1 and CDR2 from the germline V gene are SNHLY and FYNNEI. The CDR3 contains 12 residues. Trimming left V 4 bases short and J 8 bases short, with 11 bases between. CDR3 in DNA: TGTGCCAGCAGTGCGATCGGTGAAGAAGCTTTCTTT. Its translation: CASSAIGEEAFF.

The chain joins TRBV19 to TRBJ1-1; D remains ambiguous. The length of the CDR3 is 14 residues. The V gene lost 1 base and the J gene lost 0 bases, with 6 bases spanning the gap. Germline-derived CDR1 and CDR2 are LNHDA and SQIVND (reference sequence). The CDR3 protein is CASSIVVMNTEAFF. In nucleotides, the CDR3 is TGTGCCAGTAGTATAGTCGTCATGAACACTGAAGCTTTCTTT.

The V gene is TRBV2, the J gene TRBJ1-1, with D hard to call. Trimming removed 7 bases at V and 0 bases at J, with 9 bases between. CDR1 is SNHLY and CDR2 is FYNNEI in the germline V gene. The CDR3 sequence is 13 residues long. CDR3 bases: TGTGCCAGCACGGACTTTATGAACACTGAAGCTTTCTTT. This translates into CASTDFMNTEAFF.

V gene TRBV14 combines with J gene TRBJ2-7; 10 nucleotides agree with TRBD2. The V gene's germline CDR1 is SGHDN and CDR2 FVKESK. The trim removed 5 bases at V and 4 bases at J, leaving 8 bases unmatched. This CDR3 region has 15 residues. The CDR3 here is CASSASGRSRYEQYF. The DNA of the CDR3 is TGTGCCAGCAGCGCTAGCGGGAGAAGTAGGTACGAGCAGTACTTC. The whole variable domain, remainder taken from reference TRBV14 and TRBJ2-7, is EAGVTQFPSHSVIEKGQTVTLRCDPISGHDNLYWYRRVMGKEIKFLLHFVKESKQDESGMPNNRFLAERTGGTYSTLKVQPAELEDSGVYFCASSASGRSRYEQYFGPGTRLTVT.

The rearrangement links TRBV6-5 to TRBJ2-7; TRBD2 agrees at 8 bases. The V gene end was trimmed by 0 bases and the J gene end by 4 bases; junction bases not matched to a gene: 5. The CDR3 is made up of 15 amino acids. Germline lookup yields CDR1 MNHEY and CDR2 SVGAGI. DNA for the CDR3: TGTGCCAGCAGTTACTCGAGCGGGGGCGAATACGAGCAGTACTTC. Its protein is CASSYSSGGEYEQYF.

The genes are TRBV15 and TRBJ1-5; D might be TRBD1 (5 bases). CDR1 and CDR2 from the germline V gene are LNHNV and YYDKDF (reference sequence). V lost 0 bases, J lost 6 bases, and 6 bases lay in between. The CDR3 totals 13 residues. For the CDR3, the DNA is TGTGCCACCAGCAGAGATCAGGGTCAGCCCCAGCATTTT. This translates into CATSRDQGQPQHF.

The J gene is TRBJ2-1, the V gene TRBV25-1; D could derive from TRBD1 or TRBD2 (6 bases each). CDR3 length: 16 amino acids. The V and J ends lost 1 base and 4 bases respectively, with 14 bases between them. Looked up from germline, CDR1 is MGHDK and CDR2 is SYGVNS. The CDR3: CASSEFRGPSYNEQFF. CDR3 sequence (DNA): TGTGCCAGCAGTGAATTCCGGGGGCCATCTTACAATGAGCAGTTCTTC.